This T cell receptor beta chain was observed in a study of shared clonotypes between healthy human individuals. Study outcomes and limitations: Non-shared clonotypes had lower generation probabilities than those shared by all four donors. Larger estimated richness was generally recorded for naive subsets relative to memory subsets. In this cohort, only blood was sampled, and tissue repertoires likely differ.

Profiling relied on immunoSEQ multiplex PCR, and the TCRdb table lists in-frame clones only, not all of them. The sample lists 150,000 to 200,000 clones, 65% to 70% seen once, with around 9.3% in the top ten. The CDR3 has 14 amino acids. Unmatched junction bases numbered 5, after V lost 2 bases and J lost 7 bases. Per germline, CDR1 SGHKS and CDR2 YYEKEE (reference sequence). Each of the donors was a healthy adult who was HIV-negative and had not had a recent acute infection or vaccination. Of note for this clone: Its antigen is unidentified.

This clonotype was sampled from a man aged 25 to 40 in good health. Source material: memory CD4+ T cells sorted from blood. Subset in this sample: CD45RA-negative fraction. The V call is TRBV5-5, the J call TRBJ2-7; 11 bases match TRBD1. The CDR3 DNA sequence: TGTGCCAGCAGCTTTTGGACAGGGGGCGAGGAGCAGTACTTC. The encoded protein is CASSFWTGGEEQYF.